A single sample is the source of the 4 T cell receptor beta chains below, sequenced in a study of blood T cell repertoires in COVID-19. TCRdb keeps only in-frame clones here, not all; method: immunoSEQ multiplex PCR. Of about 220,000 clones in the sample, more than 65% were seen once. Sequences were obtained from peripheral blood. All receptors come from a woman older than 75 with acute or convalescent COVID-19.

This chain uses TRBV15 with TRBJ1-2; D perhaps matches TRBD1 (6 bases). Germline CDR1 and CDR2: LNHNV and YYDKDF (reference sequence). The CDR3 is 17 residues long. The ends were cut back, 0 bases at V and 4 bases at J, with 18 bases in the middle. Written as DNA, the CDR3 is TGTGCCACCAGCAGAGATAGGAGGACAGCGAAAATCTATGGCTACACCTTC. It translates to CATSRDRRTAKIYGYTF.

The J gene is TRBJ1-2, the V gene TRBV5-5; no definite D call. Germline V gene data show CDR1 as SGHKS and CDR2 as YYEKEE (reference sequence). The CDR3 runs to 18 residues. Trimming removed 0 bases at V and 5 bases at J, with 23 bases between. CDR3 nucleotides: TGTGCCAGCAGCTTGGGGCAGCTAATAGCTAAGAGTGGGTATGGCTACACCTTC. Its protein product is CASSLGQLIAKSGYGYTF.

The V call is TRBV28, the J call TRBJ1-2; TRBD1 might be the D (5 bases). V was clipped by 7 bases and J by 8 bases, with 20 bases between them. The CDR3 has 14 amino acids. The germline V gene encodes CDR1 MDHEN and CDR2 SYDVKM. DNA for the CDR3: TGTGCCAGCAACTCGTACCCCAGGGTTCAGGGCTACACCTTC. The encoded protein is CASNSYPRVQGYTF.

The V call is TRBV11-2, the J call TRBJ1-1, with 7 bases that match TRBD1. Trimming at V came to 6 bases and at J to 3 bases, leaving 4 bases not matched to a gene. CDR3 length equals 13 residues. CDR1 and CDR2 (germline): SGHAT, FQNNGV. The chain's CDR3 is CASRRTGHTEAFF. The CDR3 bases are TGTGCCAGCAGGCGGACAGGCCACACTGAAGCTTTCTTT.